This entry concerns a single T cell receptor (beta chain). Its antigen specificity is not known. No base quality values were provided; no much bigger clone lies one nucleotide off. To prepare the library, RT-PCR was applied. TCRdb names Illumina HiSeq 2500 as the instrument used. TCRdb trimmed public reads at Q25 via fastp, called clones via MiXCR and kept in-frame beta chains. Under each unique CDR3 protein, matching rows form one entry showing the most common genes and DNA. The sample profile shows around 540,000 distinct CDR3 sequences; 10% to 15% of them were found once. Together, the top ten hold roughly 10% of the sample. The entry originates in a study of response to subunit inactivated influenza vaccine listed by TCRdb under 2018. Regarding the study in general: The study used deep quantitative T cell receptor repertoire profiling to track responses to a trivalent subunit inactivated influenza vaccine.

The germline V gene (reference sequence) supplies CDR1 MNHEY and CDR2 SMNVEV. The CDR3 has 14 amino acids, counting the end cysteine and phenylalanine. Solely the CDR3 DNA is kept, with 42 bases framed from the first base. Germline trimming amounts to 6 bases on V and 3 bases on J, with 5 as the count of junction bases outside the gene matches. Here is what the overall study found, with its caveats: It was suggested by the authors that each seasonal influenza vaccination may recruit only a limited number of new T cells.

The rearranged chain carries TRBV27 and TRBJ1-5; 7 junctional bases match TRBD1. The sequences come from PBMCs from blood, collected on the day of vaccination. This sequence originates from a man aged 45 to 65 who received an inactivated influenza vaccine. Donor details come from another sample of the same person, matched by shared clones. The base sequence is TGTGCCAGCAGCAAGACAGGGTTCAATCAGCCCCAGCATTTT. This is translated as CASSKTGFNQPQHF.